This TCR beta chain was sequenced in a study of CD8+CD57+ T cells in acquired aplastic anemia. Background on the study: On average, sorted CD4+ and CD8+ cells gave 3 to 4 ug of DNA.

The template used for profiling TCR beta VDJ and CDR3 was genomic DNA. One entry per CDR3 protein, called by TCRdb with MiXCR from the reads. The sample shows roughly 500,000 distinct CDR3 sequences, under 40% of them seen only once. All patients picked for sequencing had shown, by flow cytometry, an expansion of CD8+CD57+ cells. Patients were untreated when blood was sampled. Study-wide points: Controls did not differ significantly from patients in CD8+ Simpson's diversity. In common between the patients and the controls were around 29 CD8+ CDR3 sequences.

Per the germline V gene, CDR1 is SNHLY and CDR2 is FYNNEI. There are 13 residues in the CDR3. Trimming took 4 bases from V and 2 from J, leaving 8 bases between them. This clonotype was counted at least ten times. Its cognate antigen is unknown. The chain joins TRBV2 to TRBJ1-2; a weak D match, TRBD1 (5 bases). Sample: sorted CD4+, CD8+, or CD8+CD57+ T cells (not recorded which) from PBMCs. This clonotype was sampled from a human donor with aplastic anemia. This chain's CDR3 is CASSAQENYGYTF. The CDR3 bases are TGTGCCAGCAGTGCACAGGAAAACTATGGCTACACCTTC.